The 5 T cell receptor beta chains in this list originate from one sample, sequenced in a study of blood T cells in healthy people across ages. The authors ran a second PCR of about 7 to 11 cycles using a sample-barcoded 5' primer and a J-beta primer mix. TCRdb reanalysed the 5' RACE reads using MiXCR and keeps one entry per CDR3 protein. The data show roughly 640,000 distinct CDR3 sequences, about 30% seen once. The source material was blood. All receptors derive from a woman of 80 years or more in good health.

This clonotype has ten or more counts. The genes are TRBV29-1 and TRBJ1-5; D is undetermined. CDR1 is SQVTM and CDR2 is ANQGSEA in the germline V gene. This CDR3 contains 14 residues. Deletions cut 4 bases from V and 0 bases from J, with 10 bases between. CDR3 sequence: CSVAWRGSNQPQHF. In nucleotides, the CDR3 is TGCAGCGTTGCTTGGCGGGGTAGCAATCAGCCCCAGCATTTT.

The chain uses TRBV28 and TRBJ1-5, with 9 bases identical to TRBD1. The length of the CDR3 is 16 residues. CDR1 is MDHEN and CDR2 is SYDVKM in the germline V gene. V shed 2 bases and J 5 bases; nucleotides not matched to a gene: 7. The CDR3 nucleotides are TGTGCCAGCAGTTTAGGCGACAGGACAGGGGATCAGCCCCAGCATTTT. Protein: CASSLGDRTGDQPQHF.

The chain employs TRBV9 and TRBJ2-1, with a tentative D call TRBD2 (7 bases). TRBJ2-7 explains the end of the DNA better; the J call may be wrong. CDR3 length: 15 amino acids. CDR1 and CDR2 from the germline V gene are SGDLS and YYNGEE. The CDR3 spells CASSVDPGGEYEQYF. The CDR3 nucleotides read TGTGCCAGCAGCGTAGACCCGGGGGGCGAATACGAGCAGTACTTC.

V is TRBV6-1 and J is TRBJ1-2, with 9 bases fitting TRBD1. CDR1 and CDR2 (germline): MNHNS, SASEGT. The length of the CDR3 is 13 residues. Unmatched junction bases numbered 4, after V lost 3 bases and J lost 8 bases. This CDR3 reads CASSEGTGTGYTF. CDR3 nucleotide sequence: TGTGCCAGCAGTGAGGGGACAGGGACCGGCTACACCTTC.

The chain uses TRBV4-1 and TRBJ2-1; D is perhaps TRBD2 (5 bases). The ends were cut back, 0 bases at V and 8 bases at J, with 17 bases in the middle. Per the germline V gene, CDR1 is MGHRA and CDR2 is YSYEKL. The CDR3 consists of 16 residues. CDR3: CASSQEAEGAWDEQFF. The CDR3 DNA reads TGCGCCAGCAGCCAAGAGGCCGAGGGCGCATGGGATGAGCAGTTCTTC.